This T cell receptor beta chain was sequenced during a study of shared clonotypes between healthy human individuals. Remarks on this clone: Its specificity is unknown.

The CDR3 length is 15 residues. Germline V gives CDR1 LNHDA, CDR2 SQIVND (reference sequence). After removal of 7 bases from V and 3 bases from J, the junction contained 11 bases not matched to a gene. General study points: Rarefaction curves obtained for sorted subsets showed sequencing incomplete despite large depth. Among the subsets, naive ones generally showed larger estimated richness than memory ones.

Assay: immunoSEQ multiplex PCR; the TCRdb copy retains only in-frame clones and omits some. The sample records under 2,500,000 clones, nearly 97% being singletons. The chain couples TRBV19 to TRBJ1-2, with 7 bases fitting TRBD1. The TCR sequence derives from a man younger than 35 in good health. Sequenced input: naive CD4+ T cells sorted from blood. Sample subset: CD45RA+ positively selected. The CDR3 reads CASTPVRGGDYGYTF. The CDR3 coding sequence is TGTGCCAGTACCCCCGTCAGGGGGGGAGACTATGGCTACACCTTC.